This T cell receptor (beta chain) originates from a study of blood T cell repertoires in COVID-19. For the study at large: From the United States, Italy and Spain came samples of acute and convalescent COVID-19. T cells, B-cell-depleted T cells, or PBMCs supplied cDNA or gDNA.

This clone occurred a few times. Under the authors' procedure: Estimation of nucleated cell counts was performed using reference gene primer amplification. Profiled with immunoSEQ multiplex PCR; TCRdb holds only in-frame clones, not every one. Clone size and the V and J calls come from that table; the DNA yielded D and trimming. The table shows 85,000 to 95,000 clones, with about 82% occurring only once. This CDR3 comprises 15 residues. Per germline, CDR1 SGHTA and CDR2 FQGNSA. V dropped 3 bases and J dropped 4 bases, with 13 bases sitting between them. This clonotype was sampled from a human donor in a cohort sampled during active COVID-19. This chain connects TRBV7-2 to TRBJ1-3; possible D gene TRBD1, 5 bases. The sequenced sample consisted of peripheral blood. CDR3 DNA sequence: TGTGCCAGCAGCTTCGGTACAGGAAAAGGAAACACCATATATTTT. Its protein is CASSFGTGKGNTIYF.